Detailed here is one T cell receptor (beta chain). The data belong to a study of blood T cell repertoires in COVID-19. Study at large: Acute-phase and convalescent COVID-19 samples originated in the United States, Italy and Spain.

Under the authors' procedure: Nucleated cell counts were estimated from reference gene primer amplification. Measured with immunoSEQ multiplex PCR; TCRdb has only the in-frame clones, and not every one. That table gives V, J and clone size, and the DNA gave D and trimming. The repertoire holds over 85,000 clones, approximately 85% seen once, with approximately 2.8% in the top ten. V was clipped by 4 bases and J by 2 bases; unmatched bases: 8. The CDR3 contains 15 residues. The V gene's germline CDR1 is SEHNR and CDR2 FQNEAQ (reference sequence). The TCR comes from an elderly woman with COVID-19, enrolled during active disease. Sequencing was performed on peripheral blood. The rearrangement uses TRBV7-9 and TRBJ2-7; 7 bases map to TRBD2. For the CDR3, the DNA is TGTGCCAGCAGCTCAGGGACTATCGTCACCTACGAGCAGTACTTC. This codes for CASSSGTIVTYEQYF.